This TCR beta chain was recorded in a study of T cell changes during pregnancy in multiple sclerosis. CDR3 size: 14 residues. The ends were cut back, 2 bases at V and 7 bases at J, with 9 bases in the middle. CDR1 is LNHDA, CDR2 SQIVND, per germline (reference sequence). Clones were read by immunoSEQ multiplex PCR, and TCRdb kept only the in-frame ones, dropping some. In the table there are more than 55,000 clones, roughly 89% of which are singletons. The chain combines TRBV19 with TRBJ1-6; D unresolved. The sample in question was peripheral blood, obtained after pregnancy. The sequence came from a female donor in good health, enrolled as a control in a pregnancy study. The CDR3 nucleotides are TGTGCCAGTAGTATAAGAGGTGGGAATTCACCCCTCCACTTT. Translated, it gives CASSIRGGNSPLHF.